Below are 10 T cell receptor beta chains sequenced from a single sample in a study of technical replicates of blood from a handful of donors. Clones were read by immunoSEQ multiplex PCR, and TCRdb kept only the in-frame ones, dropping some. The repertoire consists of under 95,000 clones, with 90% to 95% occurring once and the leading ten covering approximately 0.27%. Sample: T cells isolated from PBMCs. These receptors originate from a human donor in good health.

The rearrangement joins TRBV7-6 to TRBJ1-1; TRBD1 aligns across 9 bases. The V and J ends lost 5 bases and 0 bases, in that order; junction bases with no gene match: 7. The germline CDR1 and CDR2 sequences are SGHVS and FNYEAQ. The CDR3 length is 16 residues. The chain's CDR3 is CASSLTGGKMNTEAFF. CDR3 in DNA: TGTGCCAGCAGCCTCACAGGGGGCAAAATGAACACTGAAGCTTTCTTT.

This clone has just one count. This rearrangement joins TRBV11-2 to TRBJ2-1, with 8 bases aligning to TRBD2. Germline CDR1 SGHAT, CDR2 FQNNGV. There are 15 residues in the CDR3. The V and J ends lost 3 bases and 10 bases, in that order; junction bases with no gene match: 11. This CDR3 is CASSFGGTRFQEQFF. CDR3 in DNA: TGTGCCAGCAGCTTTGGCGGGACTAGGTTTCAGGAGCAGTTCTTC.

The rearrangement links TRBV15 to TRBJ1-4; D is possibly TRBD1 (5 bases). The CDR3 is made up of 16 amino acids. Germline CDR1 LNHNV, CDR2 YYDKDF (reference sequence). The V end was cut by 0 bases, the J end by 2 bases, with 10 bases between. CDR3 protein: CATSRDSGATNEKLFF. CDR3 coding DNA: TGTGCCACCAGCAGAGATAGCGGGGCGACTAATGAAAAACTGTTTTTT.

This chain connects TRBV5-1 to TRBJ2-3; 15 bases line up with TRBD2. The length of the CDR3 is 19 residues. Germline CDR1 is SGHRS and CDR2 is YFSETQ. Trimming at V came to 4 bases and at J to 0 bases, leaving 9 bases not matched to a gene. The CDR3, as DNA: TGCGCCAGCAGCCGGACTAGCGGGAGGGCCTCCGTTAGCACAGATACGCAGTATTTT. Its protein product is CASSRTSGRASVSTDTQYF.

V usage is TRBV7-9 and J usage is TRBJ2-3; TRBD1 matches at 9 bases. The germline V gene encodes CDR1 SEHNR and CDR2 FQNEAQ (reference sequence). V gave up 5 bases and J gave up 4 bases; unmatched junction bases: 13. The CDR3 extends over 17 amino acids. CDR3 DNA: TGTGCCAGCAGCCCCCCCGGGGACAGGGTTTTGGCAGATACGCAGTATTTT. Translation gives CASSPPGDRVLADTQYF.

V usage is TRBV25-1 and J usage is TRBJ2-1, with a possible D match to TRBD2 (6 bases). The CDR3 contains 16 residues. The ends were cut back, 2 bases at V and 6 bases at J, with 17 bases in the middle. From germline, CDR1 is MGHDK and CDR2 SYGVNS. The CDR3 nucleotides read TGTGCCAGCAGTGAAATCCAGGGAGGTTTTTCCAATGAGCAGTTCTTC. It codes for CASSEIQGGFSNEQFF.

The gene calls are TRBV27 and TRBJ2-1; 8 bases are a match to TRBD2. V was pared by 3 bases and J by 4 bases, with 5 bases of the junction left unmatched. Germline CDR1 is MNHEY and CDR2 is SMNVEV (reference sequence). This CDR3 region has 15 residues. CDR3 sequence reads: CASSFLGLAYNEQFF. CDR3 DNA: TGTGCCAGCAGTTTTCTTGGACTAGCTTACAATGAGCAGTTCTTC.

This clone appeared a single time. The rearrangement joins TRBV15 to TRBJ1-4, with D tentatively TRBD1 (5 bases). V dropped 3 bases and J dropped 0 bases, with 14 bases sitting between them. In germline, CDR1 is LNHNV, CDR2 YYDKDF (reference sequence). The CDR3 runs to 17 residues. The DNA of the CDR3 is TGTGCCACCAGCAGGGGGGGAGGCTTGGCAACTAATGAAAAACTGTTTTTT. Protein sequence: CATSRGGGLATNEKLFF. Variable domain in full (rest from reference TRBV15 and TRBJ1-4): DAMVIQNPRYQVTQFGKPVTLSCSQTLNHNVMYWYQQKSSQAPKLLFHYYDKDFNNEADTPDNFQSRRPNTSFCFLDIRSPGLGDTAMYLCATSRGGGLATNEKLFFGSGTQLSVL.

V is TRBV5-1 and J is TRBJ2-1; TRBD2 aligns across 12 bases. V shed 3 bases and J 7 bases; nucleotides not matched to a gene: 5. Germline CDR1 reads SGHRS; CDR2 reads YFSETQ. This CDR3 is 15 amino acids long. The CDR3 DNA is TGCGCCAGCAGCTCGTGGACTAGCGGGATTAATGAGCAGTTCTTC. This sequence encodes CASSSWTSGINEQFF.

This clone was seen just once. This rearrangement joins TRBV19 to TRBJ2-3; TRBD2 might be the D (6 bases). The V end lost 4 bases, the J end lost 2 bases, and 13 bases lay between the germline ends. The germline gives CDR1 LNHDA, CDR2 SQIVND (reference sequence). The CDR3 has 15 amino acids. The CDR3 protein is CASSSLAAVTDTQYF. The DNA of the CDR3 is TGTGCCAGTAGTAGCTTAGCGGCGGTCACAGATACGCAGTATTTT.